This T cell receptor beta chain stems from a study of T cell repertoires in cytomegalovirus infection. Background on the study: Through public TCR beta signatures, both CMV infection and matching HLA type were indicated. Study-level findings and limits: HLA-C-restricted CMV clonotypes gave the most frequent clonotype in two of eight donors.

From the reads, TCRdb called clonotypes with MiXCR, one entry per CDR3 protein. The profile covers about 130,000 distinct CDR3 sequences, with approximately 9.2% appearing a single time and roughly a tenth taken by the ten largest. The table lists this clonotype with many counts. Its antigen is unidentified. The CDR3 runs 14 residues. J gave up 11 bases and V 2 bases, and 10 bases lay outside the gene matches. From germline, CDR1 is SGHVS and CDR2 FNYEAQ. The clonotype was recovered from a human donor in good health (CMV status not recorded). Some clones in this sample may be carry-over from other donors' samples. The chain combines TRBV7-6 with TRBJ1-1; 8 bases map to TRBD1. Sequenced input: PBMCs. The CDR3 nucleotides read TGTGCCAGCAGCTTAACGACAGGGGCCCATGGCGCTTTCTTT. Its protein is CASSLTTGAHGAFF.